These T cell receptor beta chains were read from a single sample in a study of ipilimumab plus nivolumab after autologous stem cell transplantation. The table came from immunoSEQ multiplex PCR; TCRdb's copy has only in-frame clones and leaves some out. The sample has tens of thousands of clones, about 88% seen once. The sample in question was PBMCs, obtained in a trial of ipilimumab plus nivolumab as post-transplant consolidation. These receptor sequences come from a male donor with multiple myeloma. Each CDR3 is given with its conserved first and last residue. Fields, in order: clone size, D gene, J gene, V gene, CDR3 DNA, CDR3 protein. D genes are given only for firm matches. A row's size may be missing; if present it is once, few, many or a size class.

abundance: NA
d_gene: NA
j_gene: TRBJ1-1
v_gene: TRBV6-6
CDR3nt: TGTGCCAGCAGTTACTCGATACAGAATAGCGAAGCTTTCTTT
CDR3aa: CASSYSIQNSEAFF

abundance: once
d_gene: NA
j_gene: TRBJ1-3
v_gene: TRBV10-3
CDR3nt: TGTGCCATCAGCGCTACCACCGCGTACTCTGGAAACACCATATATTTT
CDR3aa: CAISATTAYSGNTIYF

abundance: NA
d_gene: TRBD1
j_gene: TRBJ2-5
v_gene: TRBV7-3
CDR3nt: TGTGCCAGCAGTCCCCAGGGACAGGGGCAAGAGACCCAGTACTTC
CDR3aa: CASSPQGQGQETQYF

abundance: NA
d_gene: TRBD1
j_gene: TRBJ2-1
v_gene: TRBV29-1
CDR3nt: TGCAGCGTTGAAGACAGGGGGAATGAGCAGTTCTTC
CDR3aa: CSVEDRGNEQFF

abundance: NA
d_gene: NA
j_gene: TRBJ2-6
v_gene: TRBV2
CDR3nt: TGTGCCGGAGACTCTGGGGCCAACGTCCTGACTTTC
CDR3aa: CAGDSGANVLTF

abundance: NA
d_gene: NA
j_gene: TRBJ1-2
v_gene: TRBV20-1
CDR3nt: TGCACGGGGGCTGGTAACTATGGCTACACCTTC
CDR3aa: CTGAGNYGYTF

abundance: NA
d_gene: TRBD2
j_gene: TRBJ2-1
v_gene: TRBV5-1
CDR3nt: TGCGCCAGCACCACTACTAGCGGGGGATACAATGAGCAGTTCTTC
CDR3aa: CASTTTSGGYNEQFF

abundance: NA
d_gene: NA
j_gene: TRBJ2-5
v_gene: TRBV9
CDR3nt: TGTGCCAGCAGCGTACCCTGGGAGCAGTACTTC
CDR3aa: CASSVPWEQYF

abundance: few
d_gene: NA
j_gene: TRBJ2-5
v_gene: TRBV6-5
CDR3nt: TGTGCCAGTAGGGCCCTACAAGAGACCCAGTACTTC
CDR3aa: CASRALQETQYF

abundance: NA
d_gene: NA
j_gene: TRBJ2-3
v_gene: TRBV7-6
CDR3nt: TGTGCCAGCAGCTTACTCTCAGGGGAAATCGCAGATACGCAGTATTTT
CDR3aa: CASSLLSGEIADTQYF

abundance: NA
d_gene: TRBD2
j_gene: TRBJ2-7
v_gene: TRBV28
CDR3nt: TGTGCCAGCAGTTTGAGCGGGGTCCACGAGCAGTACTTC
CDR3aa: CASSLSGVHEQYF

abundance: NA
d_gene: NA
j_gene: TRBJ1-1
v_gene: TRBV30
CDR3nt: TGTGCCAGAGCCTCCCGGAGGGAAACTGAAGCTTTCTTT
CDR3aa: CARASRRETEAFF

abundance: NA
d_gene: TRBD2
j_gene: TRBJ2-5
v_gene: TRBV7-2
CDR3nt: TGTGCCAGCAGCCAACGAGCGGGGGTGGAGACCCAGTACTTC
CDR3aa: CASSQRAGVETQYF

abundance: NA
d_gene: NA
j_gene: TRBJ1-2
v_gene: TRBV2
CDR3nt: TGTGCCAGCAGCGGACAGAAAGCTAACTATGGCTACACCTTC
CDR3aa: CASSGQKANYGYTF

abundance: once
d_gene: NA
j_gene: TRBJ1-1
v_gene: TRBV7-2
CDR3nt: TGTGCCAGCAGCCCAGGGCAGGGAGGAAGAGCTTTCTTT
CDR3aa: CASSPGQGGRAFF

abundance: NA
d_gene: NA
j_gene: TRBJ2-7
v_gene: TRBV6-6
CDR3nt: TGTGCCAGCCGTGCGTCCAGCTCCTACGAGCAGTACTTC
CDR3aa: CASRASSSYEQYF

abundance: NA
d_gene: NA
j_gene: TRBJ2-2
v_gene: TRBV5-6
CDR3nt: TGTGCCAGCAGCTCCGACTGGACCGGGGAGCTGTTTTTT
CDR3aa: CASSSDWTGELFF

abundance: NA
d_gene: NA
j_gene: TRBJ2-7
v_gene: TRBV6-6
CDR3nt: TGTGCCAGCAGTTGGAGGCGCGAGCAGTACTTC
CDR3aa: CASSWRREQYF

abundance: NA
d_gene: NA
j_gene: TRBJ2-4
v_gene: TRBV27
CDR3nt: TGTGCCAGCAGTCGTACCCCCCAGCGGTTAGGGGGGGACCCCAACATTCAGTACTTC
CDR3aa: CASSRTPQRLGGDPNIQYF

abundance: NA
d_gene: NA
j_gene: TRBJ2-1
v_gene: TRBV2
CDR3nt: TGTGCCAGCAGACTCCAGCCAGGGGTTGAGCAGTTCTTC
CDR3aa: CASRLQPGVEQFF

abundance: NA
d_gene: NA
j_gene: TRBJ1-1
v_gene: TRBV19
CDR3nt: TGTGCCAGTAGTACCGACAGATTCATTTTGAACACTGAAGCTTTCTTT
CDR3aa: CASSTDRFILNTEAFF

abundance: NA
d_gene: TRBD1
j_gene: TRBJ2-7
v_gene: TRBV5-4
CDR3nt: TGTGCCAGCAGGCCCGGGACAGGGGCCTACGAGCAGTACTTC
CDR3aa: CASRPGTGAYEQYF

abundance: NA
d_gene: NA
j_gene: TRBJ1-1
v_gene: TRBV28
CDR3nt: TGTGCCAGCAGGGCCGCAGGGAGCACTGAAGCTTTCTTT
CDR3aa: CASRAAGSTEAFF

abundance: NA
d_gene: TRBD1
j_gene: TRBJ2-2
v_gene: TRBV5-1
CDR3nt: TGCGCCAGCAGCTTGGACCGACAGGGCCGAAACACCGGGGAGCTGTTTTTT
CDR3aa: CASSLDRQGRNTGELFF

abundance: NA
d_gene: TRBD1
j_gene: TRBJ2-1
v_gene: TRBV2
CDR3nt: TGTGCCAGCAGTCGAGAAGGGACAGGGAATGATGAGCAGTTCTTC
CDR3aa: CASSREGTGNDEQFF

abundance: NA
d_gene: NA
j_gene: TRBJ1-5
v_gene: TRBV7-2
CDR3nt: TGTGCCAGCAGCTTAGCGCAACGGGGGAGCAATCAGCCCCAGCATTTT
CDR3aa: CASSLAQRGSNQPQHF

abundance: few
d_gene: TRBD1
j_gene: TRBJ1-2
v_gene: TRBV7-9
CDR3nt: TGTGCCAGCAGCCCCAGGGTAGGGGACAGGTCGCATGGCTACACCTTC
CDR3aa: CASSPRVGDRSHGYTF

abundance: NA
d_gene: NA
j_gene: TRBJ2-3
v_gene: TRBV5-1
CDR3nt: TGCGCCAGTAAACAGCCTTGGGGCACAGATACGCAGTATTTT
CDR3aa: CASKQPWGTDTQYF

abundance: once
d_gene: NA
j_gene: TRBJ1-5
v_gene: TRBV21-1
CDR3nt: TGTGCCAGCAGCAAAACTAGGCATAGAAGGGATCGTGATCAGCCCCAGCATTTT
CDR3aa: CASSKTRHRRDRDQPQHF

abundance: NA
d_gene: NA
j_gene: TRBJ1-5
v_gene: TRBV30
CDR3nt: TGTGCCTGGGGGGGAGGGTTCGAACAGCCCCAGCATTTT
CDR3aa: CAWGGGFEQPQHF

abundance: NA
d_gene: NA
j_gene: TRBJ2-5
v_gene: TRBV18
CDR3nt: TGTGCCAGCTCACCAAGGCAGGGACAAGAGACCCAGTACTTC
CDR3aa: CASSPRQGQETQYF

abundance: NA
d_gene: NA
j_gene: TRBJ2-2
v_gene: TRBV11-3
CDR3nt: TGTGCCAGCAGCTCGCAGGGAACGAACACCGGGGAGCTGTTTTTT
CDR3aa: CASSSQGTNTGELFF

abundance: NA
d_gene: TRBD2
j_gene: TRBJ2-7
v_gene: TRBV6-1
CDR3nt: TGTGCCAGCAGTTTCAGCGGGGAGATCTCCTACGAGCAGTACTTC
CDR3aa: CASSFSGEISYEQYF

abundance: NA
d_gene: NA
j_gene: TRBJ1-1
v_gene: TRBV5-1
CDR3nt: TGCGCCAGCAGCCTCAGCCGCGGGGGCGCGGACACTGAAGCTTTCTTT
CDR3aa: CASSLSRGGADTEAFF

abundance: NA
d_gene: NA
j_gene: TRBJ2-5
v_gene: TRBV5-4
CDR3nt: TGTGCCAGCAGCTGGACCGTCGGGGAGACCCAGTACTTC
CDR3aa: CASSWTVGETQYF

abundance: NA
d_gene: NA
j_gene: TRBJ1-1
v_gene: TRBV29-1
CDR3nt: TGCAGCGTTGAAGACTTCGCCTCAGGGCTGAACACTGAAGCTTTCTTT
CDR3aa: CSVEDFASGLNTEAFF

abundance: NA
d_gene: TRBD1
j_gene: TRBJ2-3
v_gene: TRBV10-3
CDR3nt: TGTGCCATCAAAGGACAGGGTGATACGCAGTATTTT
CDR3aa: CAIKGQGDTQYF

abundance: NA
d_gene: NA
j_gene: TRBJ1-5
v_gene: TRBV6-5
CDR3nt: TGTGCCAGCAGTTACTCTTGGGGGTACAATCAGCCCCAGCATTTT
CDR3aa: CASSYSWGYNQPQHF

abundance: NA
d_gene: NA
j_gene: TRBJ2-7
v_gene: TRBV7-8
CDR3nt: TGTGCCAGCAGCTGGGTCTCAGGCAACTACGAGCAGTACTTC
CDR3aa: CASSWVSGNYEQYF

abundance: NA
d_gene: TRBD2
j_gene: TRBJ2-7
v_gene: TRBV5-4
CDR3nt: TGTGCCAGCAGCAGATTTAGCGGGAGGGCCCACGAGCAGTACTTC
CDR3aa: CASSRFSGRAHEQYF

abundance: once
d_gene: TRBD1
j_gene: TRBJ1-1
v_gene: TRBV5-4
CDR3nt: TGTGCCAGCAGTTTAGGGGACAGGGCAAACACTGAAGCTTTCTTT
CDR3aa: CASSLGDRANTEAFF

abundance: NA
d_gene: NA
j_gene: TRBJ2-1
v_gene: TRBV30
CDR3nt: TGTGCCTGGAGTGGAGACAGTTACAATGAGCAGTTCTTC
CDR3aa: CAWSGDSYNEQFF

abundance: NA
d_gene: TRBD2
j_gene: TRBJ2-7
v_gene: TRBV5-1
CDR3nt: TGCGCCAGCAGGTCGGGCGGGGGGGCTTACGAGCAGTACTTC
CDR3aa: CASRSGGGAYEQYF

abundance: NA
d_gene: TRBD1
j_gene: TRBJ1-4
v_gene: TRBV5-1
CDR3nt: TGCGCCAGCAGCTCGGGACAGGGAGGAGAAAAACTGTTTTTT
CDR3aa: CASSSGQGGEKLFF

abundance: NA
d_gene: TRBD1
j_gene: TRBJ2-7
v_gene: TRBV6-5
CDR3nt: TGTGCCAGCAGACTCTCTGGACAGGGCACCTACGAGCAGTACTTC
CDR3aa: CASRLSGQGTYEQYF

abundance: NA
d_gene: NA
j_gene: TRBJ1-4
v_gene: TRBV4-3
CDR3nt: TGCGCCAGCAGCCAAACCAGAACCGGCGGGGAAAAACTGTTTTTT
CDR3aa: CASSQTRTGGEKLFF

abundance: NA
d_gene: NA
j_gene: TRBJ1-5
v_gene: TRBV2
CDR3nt: TGTGCCAGCAGTGGGGACACCTTCTATAGCAATCAGCCCCAGCATTTT
CDR3aa: CASSGDTFYSNQPQHF

abundance: NA
d_gene: NA
j_gene: TRBJ2-5
v_gene: TRBV7-9
CDR3nt: TGTGCCAGCAGCACATCCCAAGCGCAAGAGACCCAGTACTTC
CDR3aa: CASSTSQAQETQYF

abundance: NA
d_gene: TRBD1
j_gene: TRBJ2-7
v_gene: TRBV30
CDR3nt: TGTGCCTGGAGTAAGGTATGGGACAGGGCTTCCTACGAGCAGTACTTC
CDR3aa: CAWSKVWDRASYEQYF

abundance: NA
d_gene: NA
j_gene: TRBJ1-1
v_gene: TRBV9
CDR3nt: TGTGCCAGCAGCGTAGTTGGGCCCCCGAACACTGAAGCTTTCTTT
CDR3aa: CASSVVGPPNTEAFF

abundance: NA
d_gene: NA
j_gene: TRBJ2-5
v_gene: TRBV6-5
CDR3nt: TGTGCCAGCAGTTACTCCGGGTTACAAGAGACCCAGTACTTC
CDR3aa: CASSYSGLQETQYF

abundance: NA
d_gene: NA
j_gene: TRBJ2-5
v_gene: TRBV12-5
CDR3nt: TGTGCTAGTGGACCGAGGGAGACCCAGTACTTC
CDR3aa: CASGPRETQYF

abundance: NA
d_gene: TRBD1
j_gene: TRBJ2-3
v_gene: TRBV6-5
CDR3nt: TGTGCCAGCAGTTATGGAACAGGGGTAGATACGCAGTATTTT
CDR3aa: CASSYGTGVDTQYF

abundance: once
d_gene: NA
j_gene: TRBJ2-5
v_gene: TRBV11-2
CDR3nt: TGTGCCAGCAGCTTAGATCCCTTGGGGACCCAGTACTTC
CDR3aa: CASSLDPLGTQYF

abundance: NA
d_gene: NA
j_gene: TRBJ2-2
v_gene: TRBV7-9
CDR3nt: TGTGCCAGCAGCTTAGCGGGGGCTCACACCGGGGAGCTGTTTTTT
CDR3aa: CASSLAGAHTGELFF

abundance: NA
d_gene: TRBD1
j_gene: TRBJ1-1
v_gene: TRBV19
CDR3nt: TGTGCCAGTAGTATAGGTAGGGACAGGGATCGTACTTTCTTT
CDR3aa: CASSIGRDRDRTFF

abundance: NA
d_gene: NA
j_gene: TRBJ1-1
v_gene: TRBV2
CDR3nt: TGTGCCAGCACCAAGAAGATGGGGTCAGGCAGGGCCTATCGAATGAACACTGAAGCTTTCTTT
CDR3aa: CASTKKMGSGRAYRMNTEAFF

abundance: NA
d_gene: NA
j_gene: TRBJ2-3
v_gene: TRBV7-2
CDR3nt: TGTGCCAGCAGCCCAACTTGGGACGCCCGCCTCACAGATACGCAGTATTTT
CDR3aa: CASSPTWDARLTDTQYF

abundance: NA
d_gene: NA
j_gene: TRBJ2-5
v_gene: TRBV19
CDR3nt: TGTGCCAGTAGTATAGCGGGAGTGGAGACCCAGTACTTC
CDR3aa: CASSIAGVETQYF

abundance: NA
d_gene: TRBD1
j_gene: TRBJ1-2
v_gene: TRBV7-2
CDR3nt: TGTGCCAGCAGCCAACGGACAGGGGGCAGGGATGGCTACACCTTC
CDR3aa: CASSQRTGGRDGYTF